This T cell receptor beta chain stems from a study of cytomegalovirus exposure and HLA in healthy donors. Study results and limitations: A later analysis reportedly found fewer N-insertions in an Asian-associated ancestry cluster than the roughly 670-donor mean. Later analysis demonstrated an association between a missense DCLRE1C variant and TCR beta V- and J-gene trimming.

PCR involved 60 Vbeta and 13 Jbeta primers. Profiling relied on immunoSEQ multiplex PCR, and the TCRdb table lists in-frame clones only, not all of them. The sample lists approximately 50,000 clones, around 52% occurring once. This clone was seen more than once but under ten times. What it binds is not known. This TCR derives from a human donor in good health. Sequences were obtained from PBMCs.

Here the CDR3 reads CASSARGTVGSGNTIYF. CDR3 nucleotide sequence: TGTGCCAGCAGCGCTCGGGGGACAGTAGGATCTGGAAACACCATATATTTT. J is TRBJ1-3 and V is TRBV7-2, with 7 bases lining up with TRBD1. After removal of 5 bases from V and 1 base from J, the junction contained 11 bases not matched to a gene. This CDR3 is built from 17 residues. CDR1 is SGHTA and CDR2 is FQGNSA in the germline V gene. Using reference TRBV7-2 and TRBJ1-3 for the parts outside the CDR3, the full variable domain is GAGVSQSPSNKVTEKGKDVELRCDPISGHTALYWYRQSLGQGLEFLIYFQGNSAPDKSGLPSDRFSAERTGGSVSTLTIQRTQQEDSAVYLCASSARGTVGSGNTIYFGEGSWLTVV.